One sample yielded the 32 T cell receptor beta chains listed below, sequenced in a study of beta chain features in type 1 diabetes. Investigators reverse transcribed all isolated RNA, so they sequenced expressed TCRB transcripts. Generated by immunoSEQ multiplex PCR, the TCRdb table keeps only in-frame clones and is missing some. This table has over 500,000 clones, roughly 16% appearing once. Sample: naive CD4+ T cells from blood. The receptors were gathered from a man aged 18 to 30 in good health.

The chain links TRBV13 to TRBJ2-7; no definite D call. This CDR3 contains 11 residues. Germline CDR1 reads PRHDT; CDR2 reads FYEKMQ (reference sequence). Trimming took off 6 bases at V and 8 bases at J, with 11 bases between the two ends. The CDR3 region has the DNA TGTGCCAGCAGTATCGCATGGCAGCAGTACTTC. This translates into CASSIAWQQYF. Full variable domain (outside the CDR3, taken from reference TRBV13 and TRBJ2-7): AAGVIQSPRHLIKEKRETATLKCYPIPRHDTVYWYQQGPGQDPQFLISFYEKMQSDKGSIPDRFSAQQFSDYHSELNMSSLELGDSALYFCASSIAWQQYFGPGTRLTVT.

This clone was seen ten or more times. J is TRBJ2-2 and V is TRBV21-1; the DNA was not used to check the table's D call, TRBD1. TRBV21-1 is described as a pseudogene. The CDR3 sequence is 13 residues long. CDR3 nucleotides: TGTGCCATAAACAGGGAGAACACCGGGGAGCTGTTTTTT. It specifies CAINRENTGELFF.

This chain links TRBV10-3 with TRBJ2-7; 13 positions match TRBD2. V lost 5 bases to trimming and J lost 5 bases; unmatched junction nucleotides: 3. Per germline, CDR1 ENHRY and CDR2 SYGVKD. The CDR3 covers 14 residues. CDR3 region: CAISRTSGRHEQYF. The DNA of the CDR3 is TGTGCCATCAGTAGGACTAGCGGGAGACACGAGCAGTACTTC.

This chain connects TRBV18 to TRBJ2-5, with 7 bases identical to TRBD1. The germline V gene encodes CDR1 KGHSH and CDR2 LQKENI. This CDR3 comprises 13 residues. The V and J ends lost 4 bases and 5 bases, in that order; junction bases with no gene match: 4. In nucleotides, the CDR3 is TGTGCCAGCTCACGGACAGGCAGGGAGACCCAGTACTTC. It specifies CASSRTGRETQYF.

This clone was detected only a few times. The V call is TRBV19, the J call TRBJ2-2, with a weak D call TRBD2 (5 bases). The CDR3 sequence is 15 residues long. CDR1 and CDR2 from the germline V gene are LNHDA and SQIVND (reference sequence). Deletions cut 2 bases from V and 0 bases from J, with 7 bases between. CDR3 sequence: CASSIQAANTGELFF. The CDR3 region has the DNA TGTGCCAGTAGTATACAAGCGGCGAACACCGGGGAGCTGTTTTTT.

This chain joins TRBV7-2 and TRBJ2-6; 8 bases are shared with TRBD1. V shed 0 bases, J shed 1 base, and the junction held 8 bases outside the gene matches. Looked up from germline, CDR1 is SGHTA and CDR2 is FQGNSA. There are 19 residues in the CDR3. The CDR3, as DNA: TGTGCCAGCAGCTTAGCACTAGGGGACAGGTCGTCTGGGGCCAACGTCCTGACTTTC. Protein product: CASSLALGDRSSGANVLTF.

The rearrangement uses TRBV19 and TRBJ2-5; D uncertain. CDR3 size: 12 residues. Per germline, CDR1 LNHDA and CDR2 SQIVND (reference sequence). V dropped 6 bases and J dropped 4 bases, with 9 bases sitting between them. CDR3 bases: TGTGCCAGTAGGATGTCAGGAGAGACCCAGTACTTC. It specifies CASRMSGETQYF.

The chain employs TRBV4-2 and TRBJ2-1; 8 bases are a match to TRBD1. Trimming cost V 5 bases and J 5 bases; bases outside gene matches: 5. Germline V gives CDR1 LGHNA, CDR2 YNFKEQ. CDR3 size: 14 residues. The CDR3, as DNA: TGTGCCAGCAGCGTCCGACAGGGGAACAATGAGCAGTTCTTC. Protein product: CASSVRQGNNEQFF.

This chain uses TRBV9 with TRBJ2-3; perhaps TRBD2 as D (5 bases). Germline CDR1 and CDR2: SGDLS and YYNGEE. The CDR3 sequence is 14 residues long. Trimming pared 2 bases from V and 3 bases from J, leaving 10 bases between. CDR3 loop: CASSVEGQTDTQYF. The CDR3 DNA is TGTGCCAGCAGCGTTGAGGGCCAGACAGATACGCAGTATTTT.

This clone was seen a handful of times. The rearrangement uses TRBV2 and TRBJ2-3; TRBD2 aligns across 15 bases. Germline CDR1 SNHLY, CDR2 FYNNEI. The CDR3 is 17 amino acids. Trimming took 6 bases from V and 0 from J; bases not matched to a gene: 4. CDR3 amino acids: CASRGLAGGPSTDTQYF. CDR3 in DNA: TGTGCCAGCAGGGGACTAGCGGGGGGACCTAGCACAGATACGCAGTATTTT. The full variable domain, completed using reference TRBV2 and TRBJ2-3, is EPEVTQTPSHQVTQMGQEVILRCVPISNHLYFYWYRQILGQKVEFLVSFYNNEISEKSEIFDDQFSVERPDGSNFTLKIRSTKLEDSAMYFCASRGLAGGPSTDTQYFGPGTRLTVL.

The chain couples TRBV19 to TRBJ1-5, with TRBD1 as a possible D gene (5 bases). Trimming took 5 bases from V and 6 from J, leaving 14 bases between them. The CDR3 extends over 14 amino acids. Germline lookup yields CDR1 LNHDA and CDR2 SQIVND (reference sequence). In DNA form, the CDR3 reads TGTGCCAGTAGTTCGGACATGCCAAGTCAGCCCCAGCATTTT. Its translation: CASSSDMPSQPQHF.

This clone has only a few counts. The chain uses TRBV9 and TRBJ2-3; TRBD2 aligns across 13 bases. The germline CDR1 and CDR2 sequences are SGDLS and YYNGEE. Unmatched junction bases numbered 5, after V lost 3 bases and J lost 4 bases. This CDR3 has 16 amino acids. CDR3 nucleotide sequence: TGTGCCAGCAGCGCCCGACTAGCGGGAGGCGCAGATACGCAGTATTTT. This translates into CASSARLAGGADTQYF.

The CDR3 region is CASSIPRERSPLHF. The DNA for the CDR3 is TGTGCCAGTAGTATACCCAGGGAGAGATCACCCCTCCACTTT. The chain recombines TRBV19 with TRBJ1-6, with a weak D call TRBD1 (5 bases). Germline CDR1 and CDR2: LNHDA and SQIVND (reference sequence). Trimming stripped 2 bases from V and 10 bases from J, with 12 bases between. The CDR3 is 14 residues long. The full variable domain, rest sourced from reference TRBV19 and TRBJ1-6, is DGGITQSPKYLFRKEGQNVTLSCEQNLNHDAMYWYRQDPGQGLRLIYYSQIVNDFQKGDIAEGYSVSREKKESFPLTVTSAQKNPTAFYLCASSIPRERSPLHFGNGTRLTVT.

This clone showed up just a few times. The CDR3 sequence is CASRTEDQPQHF. DNA for the CDR3: TGTGCCAGTCGGACAGAAGATCAGCCCCAGCATTTT. The chain combines TRBV2 with TRBJ1-5, with D possibly being TRBD1 (6 bases). Trimming stripped 9 bases from V and 5 bases from J, with 11 bases between. Germline loops: CDR1 SNHLY, CDR2 FYNNEI. The CDR3 has 12 residues.

This chain uses TRBV28 with TRBJ1-5; no definite D call. With 2 bases removed from V and 5 bases from J, the gap between germline ends came to 10 bases. Looked up from germline, CDR1 is MDHEN and CDR2 is SYDVKM. This CDR3 region has 14 residues. This CDR3 is CASSLLGSHQPQHF. CDR3 DNA sequence: TGTGCCAGCAGTTTACTGGGGTCTCATCAGCCCCAGCATTTT.

The rearrangement joins TRBV11-2 to TRBJ2-7; D gene uncertain. The length of the CDR3 is 12 residues. The germline gives CDR1 SGHAT, CDR2 FQNNGV. Trimming stripped 5 bases from V and 2 bases from J, with 7 bases between. The CDR3 protein is CASSRSPYEQYF. The CDR3 coding sequence is TGTGCCAGCAGCCGATCCCCCTACGAGCAGTACTTC.

Only a few counts were recorded for this clone. The chain combines TRBV2 with TRBJ1-5; D is unclear. The V end was cut by 3 bases, the J end by 4 bases, with 22 bases between. Per germline, CDR1 SNHLY and CDR2 FYNNEI. CDR3 length equals 18 residues. For the CDR3, the DNA is TGTGCCAGCAGTGATATAGCCACAGCACCCGGGCGAAATCAGCCCCAGCATTTT. Its protein is CASSDIATAPGRNQPQHF.

This chain connects TRBV21-1 to TRBJ2-1; TRBD2, as called in the table, went unchecked against the DNA. TRBV21-1 represents a pseudogene. The CDR3 runs to 16 residues. CDR3 residues: CASSKVGTSGDNEQFF. The CDR3 bases are TGTGCCAGCAGCAAAGTGGGCACTAGCGGGGACAATGAGCAGTTCTTC.

The V gene is TRBV29-1, the J gene TRBJ2-1; 7 bases fit TRBD2. CDR1 and CDR2 from the germline V gene are SQVTM and ANQGSEA. The CDR3 is made up of 15 amino acids. V trimming: 6 bases; J trimming: 0 bases; junction bases outside the gene matches: 8. The CDR3 protein is CSVVTSASSYNEQFF. CDR3 in DNA: TGCAGCGTAGTAACTAGCGCGAGCTCCTACAATGAGCAGTTCTTC.

The CDR3, as DNA: TGCAGCGTTGTGCTCGGGACAGGGGGAAACATTCAGTACTTC. Its protein is CSVVLGTGGNIQYF. The rearrangement links TRBV29-1 to TRBJ2-4; 11 nucleotides agree with TRBD1. The V and J ends lost 4 bases and 6 bases, in that order; junction bases with no gene match: 5. This CDR3 is 14 amino acids long. Germline loops: CDR1 SQVTM, CDR2 ANQGSEA. Full variable domain (rest looked up from reference TRBV29-1 and TRBJ2-4): SAVISQKPSRDICQRGTSLTIQCQVDSQVTMMFWYRQQPGQSLTLIATANQGSEATYESGFVIDKFPISRPNLTFSTLTVSNMSPEDSSIYLCSVVLGTGGNIQYFGAGTRLSVL.

The rearrangement links TRBV7-2 to TRBJ1-1; D remains ambiguous. Germline values: CDR1 SGHTA, CDR2 FQGNSA. The CDR3 contains 12 residues. V was pared by 5 bases and J by 9 bases, with 13 bases between. The CDR3 nucleotides read TGTGCCAGCAGCCTGACCGCTTTGAAAGCTTTCTTT. Encoded protein: CASSLTALKAFF.

V is TRBV14 and J is TRBJ2-7; D could derive from TRBD1 or TRBD2 (6 bases each). The CDR3 consists of 15 residues. In germline, CDR1 is SGHDN, CDR2 FVKESK. Trimming cost V 3 bases and J 6 bases, with 18 bases left between them. CDR3 region: CASSHLAGEASEQYF. In nucleotides, the CDR3 is TGTGCCAGCAGCCACCTAGCAGGGGAGGCGAGCGAGCAGTACTTC.

The gene calls are TRBV11-2 and TRBJ1-2; D gene uncertain. The V gene's germline CDR1 is SGHAT and CDR2 FQNNGV. The CDR3 is made up of 14 amino acids. The ends were cut back, 5 bases at V and 5 bases at J, with 15 bases in the middle. CDR3 in amino acids: CASSPMGMRYGYTF. The CDR3 DNA reads TGTGCCAGCAGCCCAATGGGTATGCGGTATGGCTACACCTTC.

V and J are TRBV5-6 and TRBJ1-2, with unresolved D. CDR3 length equals 14 residues. CDR1 and CDR2 (germline): SGHDT, YYEEEE. V lost 7 bases and J lost 3, with 16 bases in between. Here the CDR3 reads CASAELRKDYGYTF. CDR3 nucleotides: TGTGCCAGCGCAGAGCTCAGGAAGGACTATGGCTACACCTTC.

This clone came up a few times. The V and J genes are TRBV19 and TRBJ2-7; D uncertain. CDR3 size: 14 residues. V was pared by 3 bases and J by 0 bases, with 9 bases between. The germline V gene encodes CDR1 LNHDA and CDR2 SQIVND (reference sequence). The CDR3 protein is CASSMSGNSYEQYF. CDR3 DNA: TGTGCCAGTAGTATGTCTGGGAACTCCTACGAGCAGTACTTC.

J is TRBJ1-1 and V is TRBV12-5; D ambiguous. CDR3 length equals 15 residues. Trimming stripped 0 bases from V and 3 bases from J, with 11 bases between. Germline V CDR1 and CDR2: LGHNT, FRNRAP. For the CDR3, the DNA is TGTGCTAGTGGTTTGGTAGCGGGCCGTGACACTGAAGCTTTCTTT. Its translation is CASGLVAGRDTEAFF.

The V call is TRBV28, the J call TRBJ1-2, with D perhaps matching TRBD1 (6 bases). In germline, CDR1 is MDHEN, CDR2 SYDVKM. With 11 bases removed from V and 4 bases from J, the gap between germline ends came to 20 bases. The CDR3 sequence is 14 residues long. Here the CDR3 reads CAALGGHFSYGYTF. CDR3 bases: TGTGCCGCCTTGGGGGGGCATTTCTCCTATGGCTACACCTTC.

This clone was seen a handful of times. The chain joins TRBV25-1 to TRBJ2-1; D gene uncertain. The CDR3 spans 10 residues. Germline lookup yields CDR1 MGHDK and CDR2 SYGVNS. V lost 3 bases, J lost 9 bases, and 3 bases lay in between. The CDR3 DNA reads TGTGCCAGCAGTGATTTTGAGCAGTTCTTC. Its translation is CASSDFEQFF.

The chain uses TRBV5-1 and TRBJ2-7; 10 bases are a match to TRBD1. There are 16 residues in the CDR3. Germline V gene lookup returns CDR1 SGHRS and CDR2 YFSETQ. V shed 1 base and J 7 bases; nucleotides not matched to a gene: 11. CDR3 DNA sequence: TGCGCCAGCAGCTTGATGAGCGGGACAGGGGCATGGGAGCAGTACTTC. It specifies CASSLMSGTGAWEQYF.

The chain links TRBV9 to TRBJ2-5, with a weak D call TRBD2 (5 bases). Germline CDR1 is SGDLS and CDR2 is YYNGEE. Trimming cost V 2 bases and J 1 base, with 9 bases left between them. The CDR3 has 14 residues. DNA for the CDR3: TGTGCCAGCAGCGTCGGACTGACCCAAGAGACCCAGTACTTC. Amino acids: CASSVGLTQETQYF.

The chain uses TRBV15 and TRBJ2-1; 9 bases line up with TRBD2. The CDR3 runs 15 residues. V shed 1 base and J 10 bases; nucleotides not matched to a gene: 8. Germline CDR1 LNHNV, CDR2 YYDKDF (reference sequence). This CDR3 reads CATSRVDSGSREQFF. CDR3 nucleotide sequence: TGTGCCACCAGCAGAGTTGATAGCGGGAGCCGGGAGCAGTTCTTC.

V usage is TRBV6-5 and J usage is TRBJ2-7; the D gene is possibly TRBD1 (6 bases). Germline V gives CDR1 MNHEY, CDR2 SVGAGI. Trimming removed 6 bases at V and 1 base at J, with 13 bases between. The CDR3 loop spans 14 amino acids. For the CDR3, the DNA is TGTGCCAGCAGCCTCGGGACAATGTCCTACGAGCAGTACTTC. It encodes CASSLGTMSYEQYF.